The 16 T cell receptor beta chains below were found in one sample sequenced in a study of cytomegalovirus exposure and HLA in healthy donors. It was with 60 Vbeta and 13 Jbeta primers that the PCR ran. Assay used: immunoSEQ multiplex PCR; TCRdb lists only in-frame clones, some missing. The table lists under 90,000 clones, 75% of them singletons. The sample taken for sequencing was PBMCs. Source of these receptors: a man aged 35-49 years in good health and CMV-seronegative.

The chain employs TRBV7-3 and TRBJ2-1; 10 bases are a match to TRBD2. CDR3 size: 15 residues. Germline CDR1 is SGHTA and CDR2 is FQGTGA. Germline trimming cut 5 bases from V and 5 bases from J; bases unmatched to any gene: 6. The DNA of the CDR3 is TGTGCCAGCAGCCCTCTAGCGGGAGCCAACAATGAGCAGTTCTTC. This sequence encodes CASSPLAGANNEQFF.

The chain uses TRBV5-1 and TRBJ2-7; 9 bases match TRBD1. CDR1 is SGHRS and CDR2 is YFSETQ in the germline V gene. The V gene end was trimmed by 3 bases and the J gene end by 11 bases; junction bases not matched to a gene: 9. The CDR3 totals 13 residues. The CDR3 region is CASSSLGQGMEYF. The DNA for the CDR3 is TGCGCCAGCAGCTCGTTGGGACAGGGTATGGAGTACTTC.

This sequence joins TRBV28 and TRBJ2-5; D possibly corresponds to TRBD1 (5 bases). The germline gives CDR1 MDHEN, CDR2 SYDVKM. Trimming stripped 0 bases from V and 7 bases from J, with 12 bases between. The CDR3 has 14 residues. CDR3 amino acids: CASSLWGPAVTQYF. CDR3 nucleotide sequence: TGTGCCAGCAGTTTATGGGGGCCGGCGGTGACCCAGTACTTC.

This rearrangement joins TRBV6-5 to TRBJ1-1, with D perhaps TRBD1 (5 bases). The CDR3 extends over 14 amino acids. The V and J ends lost 5 bases and 5 bases respectively, with 15 bases between them. Germline V CDR1 and CDR2: MNHEY, SVGAGI. The CDR3 region is CASSPTTDSTEAFF. CDR3 sequence (DNA): TGTGCCAGCAGTCCTACGACAGACTCAACTGAAGCTTTCTTT.

This clone was recorded a few times. The genes are TRBV5-1 and TRBJ2-2, with D tentatively TRBD1 (6 bases). This CDR3 contains 16 residues. Germline lookup yields CDR1 SGHRS and CDR2 YFSETQ. V was cut by 4 bases and J by 5 bases, with 18 bases left in between. CDR3: CASSPASGVRTGELFF. The CDR3, as DNA: TGCGCCAGCAGCCCGGCCTCAGGGGTTCGGACCGGGGAGCTGTTTTTT. Full variable domain (rest looked up from reference TRBV5-1 and TRBJ2-2): KAGVTQTPRYLIKTRGQQVTLSCSPISGHRSVSWYQQTPGQGLQFLFEYFSETQRNKGNFPGRFSGRQFSNSRSEMNVSTLELGDSALYLCASSPASGVRTGELFFGEGSRLTVL.

This clone was seen a few times. The rearrangement joins TRBV2 to TRBJ2-1; D perhaps matches TRBD2 (6 bases). From germline, CDR1 is SNHLY and CDR2 FYNNEI. CDR3 size: 12 residues. Trimming removed 6 bases at V and 3 bases at J, with 6 bases between. The CDR3 DNA is TGTGCCAGCAGGGGACTCTACAATGAGCAGTTCTTC. It encodes CASRGLYNEQFF.

The chain joins TRBV7-9 to TRBJ1-2; D is undetermined. Germline CDR1 and CDR2: SEHNR and FQNEAQ (reference sequence). The V gene lost 5 bases and the J gene lost 8 bases, with 21 bases spanning the gap. The CDR3 runs 15 residues. The CDR3: CASSLSVSVQRGYTF. The CDR3 DNA reads TGTGCCAGCAGCCTCTCCGTCTCTGTGCAGCGGGGCTACACCTTC.

The chain recombines TRBV5-1 with TRBJ2-7; possible D gene TRBD2, 5 bases. Germline loops: CDR1 SGHRS, CDR2 YFSETQ. The V gene lost 0 bases and the J gene lost 3 bases, with 10 bases spanning the gap. CDR3 length: 14 residues. The CDR3 DNA sequence: TGCGCCAGCAGCTTGGGGGCCGGGGACTACGAGCAGTACTTC. Translated, it gives CASSLGAGDYEQYF.

The rearrangement links TRBV5-1 to TRBJ2-1, with TRBD1 matching over 7 bases. Germline V gene lookup returns CDR1 SGHRS and CDR2 YFSETQ. Unmatched junction bases numbered 6, after V lost 3 bases and J lost 0 bases. The CDR3 contains 16 residues. CDR3 nucleotides: TGCGCCAGCAGCTCCCCGACAGGGAGCTCCTACAATGAGCAGTTCTTC. As protein: CASSSPTGSSYNEQFF. Variable domain in full (rest from reference TRBV5-1 and TRBJ2-1): KAGVTQTPRYLIKTRGQQVTLSCSPISGHRSVSWYQQTPGQGLQFLFEYFSETQRNKGNFPGRFSGRQFSNSRSEMNVSTLELGDSALYLCASSSPTGSSYNEQFFGPGTRLTVL.

V is TRBV6-5 and J is TRBJ2-7; 9 bases fit TRBD2. Trimming removed 2 bases from V and 3 bases from J; junction bases left unmatched: 8. The CDR3 is 16 amino acids. From germline, CDR1 is MNHEY and CDR2 SVGAGI. As DNA, the CDR3 is TGTGCCAGCAGTTACACCTGGACTAGCGTGCGCTACGAGCAGTACTTC. It yields the protein CASSYTWTSVRYEQYF.

The CDR3: CASSRDRYSNQPQHF. As DNA, the CDR3 is TGTGCCAGCAGTCGGGACAGATATAGCAATCAGCCCCAGCATTTT. This chain uses TRBV27 with TRBJ1-5, with 7 bases fitting TRBD1. V lost 5 bases to trimming and J lost 0 bases; unmatched junction nucleotides: 4. This CDR3 is 15 amino acids long. CDR1 and CDR2 from the germline V gene are MNHEY and SMNVEV (reference sequence).

CDR3 coding DNA: TGTGCCAGCAGTGAGATGACTAGCGGGAGTCTCGAGCAGTACTTC. This sequence encodes CASSEMTSGSLEQYF. The chain has TRBV27 and TRBJ2-7; 12 nucleotides agree with TRBD2. Looked up from germline, CDR1 is MNHEY and CDR2 is SMNVEV (reference sequence). J gave up 6 bases and V 5 bases, and 8 bases lay outside the gene matches. CDR3 length: 15 residues.

The gene calls are TRBV27 and TRBJ1-2; D may be TRBD1 (5 bases). Germline V gene data show CDR1 as MNHEY and CDR2 as SMNVEV (reference sequence). The CDR3 runs to 15 residues. The V gene lost 6 bases and the J gene lost 8 bases, with 22 bases spanning the gap. CDR3 protein: CASSTQGGEVDGYTF. In nucleotides, the CDR3 is TGTGCCAGCAGCACGCAGGGCGGCGAGGTGGACGGCTACACCTTC.

This chain links TRBV11-3 with TRBJ2-7, with a tentative D call TRBD2 (5 bases). V lost 5 bases and J lost 7, with 15 bases in between. The germline V gene has CDR1 SGHNT and CDR2 YENEEA. This CDR3 is 13 amino acids long. This CDR3 is CASSPHGPGEQYF. In DNA form, the CDR3 reads TGTGCCAGCAGCCCCCATGGACCGGGAGAGCAGTACTTC.

The chain links TRBV4-1 to TRBJ2-1, with 8 bases that match TRBD2. Germline V gives CDR1 MGHRA, CDR2 YSYEKL. V lost 5 bases to trimming and J lost 10 bases; unmatched junction nucleotides: 7. This CDR3 has 13 residues. The CDR3 region is CASSSKSGGEQFF. CDR3 DNA: TGCGCCAGCAGCTCAAAGTCGGGAGGGGAGCAGTTCTTC.

A few counts support this clone. V usage is TRBV6-5 and J usage is TRBJ2-7; TRBD1 might be the D (6 bases). Between the trimmed V and J ends, which lost 7 bases and 5 bases, there was a span of 18 bases. Germline V gene data show CDR1 as MNHEY and CDR2 as SVGAGI. The CDR3 covers 14 residues. In nucleotides, the CDR3 is TGTGCCAGCAAAACCGGACAGCCAACTCACGAGCAGTACTTC. Translated, it gives CASKTGQPTHEQYF.